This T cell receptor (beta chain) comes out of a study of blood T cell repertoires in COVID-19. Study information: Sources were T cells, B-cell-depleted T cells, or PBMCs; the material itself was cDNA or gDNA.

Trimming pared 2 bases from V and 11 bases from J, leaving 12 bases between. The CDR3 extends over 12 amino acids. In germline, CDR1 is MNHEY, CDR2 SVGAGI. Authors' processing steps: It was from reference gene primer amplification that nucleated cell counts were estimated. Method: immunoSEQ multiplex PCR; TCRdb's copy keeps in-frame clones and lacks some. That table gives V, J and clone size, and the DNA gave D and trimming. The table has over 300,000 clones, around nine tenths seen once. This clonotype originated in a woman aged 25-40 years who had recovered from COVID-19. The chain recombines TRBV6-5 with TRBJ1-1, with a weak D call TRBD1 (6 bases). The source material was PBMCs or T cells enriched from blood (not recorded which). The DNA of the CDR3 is TGTGCCAGCAGTTACCGTCAGGGGACGGCTTTCTTT. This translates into CASSYRQGTAFF.